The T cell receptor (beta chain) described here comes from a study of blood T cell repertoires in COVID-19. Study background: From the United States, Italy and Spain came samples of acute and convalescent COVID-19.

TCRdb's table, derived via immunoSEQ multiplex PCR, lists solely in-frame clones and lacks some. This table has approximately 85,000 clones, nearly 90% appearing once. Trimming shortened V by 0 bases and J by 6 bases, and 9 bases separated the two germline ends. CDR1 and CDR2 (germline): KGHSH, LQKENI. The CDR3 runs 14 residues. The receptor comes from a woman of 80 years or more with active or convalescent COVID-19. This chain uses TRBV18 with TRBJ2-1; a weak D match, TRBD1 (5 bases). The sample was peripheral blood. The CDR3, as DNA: TGTGCCAGCTCACCACCTGACAGTCCCAATGAGCAGTTCTTC. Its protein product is CASSPPDSPNEQFF.